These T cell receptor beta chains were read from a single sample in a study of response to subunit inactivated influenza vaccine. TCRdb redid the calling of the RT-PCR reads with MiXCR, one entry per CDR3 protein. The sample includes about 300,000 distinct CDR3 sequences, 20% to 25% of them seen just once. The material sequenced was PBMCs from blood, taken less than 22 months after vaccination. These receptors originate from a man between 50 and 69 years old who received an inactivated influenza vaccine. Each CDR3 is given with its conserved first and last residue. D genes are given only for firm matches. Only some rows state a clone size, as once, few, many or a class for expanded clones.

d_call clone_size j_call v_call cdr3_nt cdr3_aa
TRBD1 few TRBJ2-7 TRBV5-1 TGCGCCAGCAGCGCCTGGACAGGGGCTACCTACGAGCAGTACTTC CASSAWTGATYEQYF
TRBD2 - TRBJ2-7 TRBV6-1 TGTGCCATACGGGGGGGTGCGGACGAGCAGTACTTC CAIRGGADEQYF
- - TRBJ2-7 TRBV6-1 TGTGCCAGCAGTGCCGGGGCCCGCTACGAGCAGTACTTC CASSAGARYEQYF
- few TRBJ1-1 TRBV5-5 TGTGCCAGCAGCTCGGGACTGAGTAAAGCTTTCTTT CASSSGLSKAFF
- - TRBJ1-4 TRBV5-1 TGCGCCAGCAGCTTGTCAGCAACTAATGAAAAACTGTTTTTT CASSLSATNEKLFF
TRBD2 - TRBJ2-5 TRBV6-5 TGTGCCAGCAGTTACTCGACTCTAGCGGGAGGGGAGACCCAGTACTTC CASSYSTLAGGETQYF
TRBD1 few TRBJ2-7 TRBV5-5 TGTGCCAGCAGCTTGGCAAGGACAGGCCTCTACGAGCAGTACTTC CASSLARTGLYEQYF
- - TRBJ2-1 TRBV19 TGTGCCAGTAGTCAGGGGGAGGGGTTAGGTGAGCAGTTCTTC CASSQGEGLGEQFF
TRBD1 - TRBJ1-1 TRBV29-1 TGCAGCGCTTATCCGGGACAGGGAGTGTTGGTCTCTGAAGCTTTCTTT CSAYPGQGVLVSEAFF
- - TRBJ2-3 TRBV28 TGTGCCAGCAGTTTATTGATCCCCGACAGGGAGGGGACAGATACGCAGTATTTT CASSLLIPDREGTDTQYF
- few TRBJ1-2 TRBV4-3 TGCGCCAGCAGCCAAGTCTCTTCTCAGGTCGCCTATGGCTACACCTTC CASSQVSSQVAYGYTF
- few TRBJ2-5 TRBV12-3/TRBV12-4 TGTGCCAGCAGTGTAATAGGTCGAGAGACCCAGTACTTC CASSVIGRETQYF
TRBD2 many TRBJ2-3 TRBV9 TGTGCCAGCAGCGTAGATTTCGGGACTAGCGGGGTGACAAGCACAGATACGCAGTATTTT CASSVDFGTSGVTSTDTQYF
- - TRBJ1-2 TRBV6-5 TGTGCCAGCAGTTACTTCGGACAGCATGGTGGCTACACCTTC CASSYFGQHGGYTF
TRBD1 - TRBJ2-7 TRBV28 TGTGCCAGCAGTTTAGGCCACAGGGGTCAGGAGCAGTACTTC CASSLGHRGQEQYF
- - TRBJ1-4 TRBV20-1 TGCAGTGCCCCACCGTCCACTAATGAAAAACTGTTTTTT CSAPPSTNEKLFF
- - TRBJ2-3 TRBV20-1 TGCAGTGCTAGCCCAGGAGCCCCGAACACAGATACGCAGTATTTT CSASPGAPNTDTQYF
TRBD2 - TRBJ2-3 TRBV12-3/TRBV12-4 TGTGCCAGCAGTCGTCTAGCTAATAGCGGGGGGTCCACAGATACGCAGTATTTT CASSRLANSGGSTDTQYF
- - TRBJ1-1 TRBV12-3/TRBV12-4 TGTGCCAGCAACGGGGGCCAGAACACTGAAGCTTTCTTT CASNGGQNTEAFF
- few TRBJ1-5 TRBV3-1 TGTGCCAGCAGCCAAGCGGCTAGCAATCAGCCCCAGCATTTT CASSQAASNQPQHF
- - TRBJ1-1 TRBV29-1 TGCAGCGTTGTAACCCCAAGCATGAACACTGAAGCTTTCTTT CSVVTPSMNTEAFF
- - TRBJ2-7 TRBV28 TGTGCCAGCAGTTCGGGGCGGGTCGAGCAGTACTTC CASSSGRVEQYF
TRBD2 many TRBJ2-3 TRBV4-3 TGCGCCAGCAGCCAAGATCCCCTACTAGCGGGTAGGGCAGATACGCAGTATTTT CASSQDPLLAGRADTQYF
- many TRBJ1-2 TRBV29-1 TGCAGCGTTGAACAGACATCTAACTATGGCTACACCTTC CSVEQTSNYGYTF
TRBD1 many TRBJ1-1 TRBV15 TGTGCCACCAGCAGACGGGACAGAGAAGCTTTCTTT CATSRRDREAFF
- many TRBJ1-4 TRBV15 TGTGCCACCAGCAGAGATCGAAGGGAAAAACTGTTTTTT CATSRDRREKLFF
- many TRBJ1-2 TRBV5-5 TGTGCCAGCAGCTTTTTCCCTAAACAGGGCGAGGACTATGGCTACACCTTC CASSFFPKQGEDYGYTF
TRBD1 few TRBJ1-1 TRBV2 TGTGCCAGCTTAATGGAAAGGACAGGGAACACTGAAGCTTTCTTT CASLMERTGNTEAFF
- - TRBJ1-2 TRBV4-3 TGCGCCAGCAGCCCGGACGGCCGTAACTATGGCTACACCTTC CASSPDGRNYGYTF
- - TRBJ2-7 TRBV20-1 TGCAGTGCTAGAGATACGTCGGTCAGCACCTACGAGCAGTACTTC CSARDTSVSTYEQYF
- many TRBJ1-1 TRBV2 TGTGCCAGCGGCCTATCGAGGGTTACGAACACTGAAGCTTTCTTT CASGLSRVTNTEAFF
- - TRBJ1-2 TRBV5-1 TGCGCCAGCAGCTTAACTTCCGGCAGCAACTATGGCTACACCTTC CASSLTSGSNYGYTF
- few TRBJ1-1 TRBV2 TGTGCCACCAAACTTACGGTGAACACTGAAGCTTTCTTT CATKLTVNTEAFF
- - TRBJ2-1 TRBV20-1 TGCAGTGCTAGAGGCCGAGGAAACAATGAGCAGTTCTTC CSARGRGNNEQFF
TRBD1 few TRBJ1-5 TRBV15 TGTGCCACCAGCACGGACAGGTATAGCAATCAGCCCCAGCATTTT CATSTDRYSNQPQHF
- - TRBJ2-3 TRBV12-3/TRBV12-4 TGTGCCAGCAGTCCCGGGGGCTGGGGGGCATCACTGGATACGCAGTATTTT CASSPGGWGASLDTQYF
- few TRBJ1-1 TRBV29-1 TGCAGCGTTGGCGGGACGAACACTGAAGCTTTCTTT CSVGGTNTEAFF
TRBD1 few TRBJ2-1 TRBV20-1 TGCAGTGCTGGTACAGGGGCCAATGAGCAGTTCTTC CSAGTGANEQFF
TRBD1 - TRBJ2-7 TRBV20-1 TGCAGTGCTACCGGGACAGAGACCTACGAGCAGTACTTC CSATGTETYEQYF
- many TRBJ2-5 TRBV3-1 TGTGCCAGCAGCCGTGGGCGAGAGACCCAGTACTTC CASSRGRETQYF
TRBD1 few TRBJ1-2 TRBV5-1 TGCGCCAGCAGCACCGGACAGGGACCTAACTATGGCTACACCTTC CASSTGQGPNYGYTF
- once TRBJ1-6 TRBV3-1 TGTGCCAGCAGCCAAGATCTCGGCAAAGATAATTCACCCCTCCACTTT CASSQDLGKDNSPLHF
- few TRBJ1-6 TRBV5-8 TGTGCCAGCAGCTTCGGAGGAGGGGGAAATTCACCCCTCCACTTT CASSFGGGGNSPLHF
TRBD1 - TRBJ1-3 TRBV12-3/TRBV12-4 TGTGCCAGCAGTCTTCCCCGGACAGGGGCCCTTGGAAACACCATATATTTT CASSLPRTGALGNTIYF